These 10 T cell receptor beta chains were all obtained from the same sample, sequenced in a study of blood T cells in healthy people across ages. The authors ran a second PCR of 7 to 11 cycles using a sample-barcoded 5' primer and a J-beta primer mix. Each CDR3 protein is one row after TCRdb ran MiXCR on the 5' RACE reads. Here the sample spans approximately 850,000 distinct CDR3 sequences, around two fifths being singletons. The sample comprised blood. Every receptor here comes from a man in his sixties in good health.

The chain couples TRBV28 to TRBJ2-3; 7 bases line up with TRBD2. After removal of 5 bases from V and 5 bases from J, the junction contained 16 bases not matched to a gene. This CDR3 spans 17 amino acids. Germline CDR1 MDHEN, CDR2 SYDVKM. The CDR3 DNA reads TGTGCCAGCAGTAAACCCCTCGCGGGGGTGGGCAGAGATACGCAGTATTTT. The encoded protein is CASSKPLAGVGRDTQYF.

The chain links TRBV13 to TRBJ1-2, with 8 bases that match TRBD1. The CDR3 spans 13 residues. From germline, CDR1 is PRHDT and CDR2 FYEKMQ (reference sequence). V lost 6 bases and J lost 5; bases outside the gene matches: 5. This CDR3 is CASRHTGGYGYTF. CDR3 DNA sequence: TGTGCCAGCAGACATACAGGGGGGTATGGCTACACCTTC.

In its sample, this clonotype was seen a few times. The V and J genes are TRBV20-1 and TRBJ1-6; D is perhaps TRBD1 (6 bases). V was cut by 0 bases and J by 1 base, with 13 bases left in between. There are 17 residues in the CDR3. Per the germline V gene, CDR1 is DFQATT and CDR2 is SNEGSKA (reference sequence). This CDR3 reads CSARDRGVGSYNSPLHF. The CDR3 region has the DNA TGCAGTGCTAGAGACAGGGGCGTTGGGTCCTATAATTCACCCCTCCACTTT.

The chain joins TRBV6-2 or TRBV6-3 to TRBJ2-7, with D possibly being TRBD1 (6 bases). The CDR3 runs 17 residues. Trimming stripped 2 bases from V and 0 bases from J, with 17 bases between. Germline assignment: CDR1 MNHEY and CDR2 SVGEGT. CDR3 nucleotides: TGTGCCAGCAGTTACCGGGACAAACCGGAATTCTCCTACGAGCAGTACTTC. Its protein is CASSYRDKPEFSYEQYF.

This clonotype came up a few times. This chain's CDR3 is CASSFLDGYTF. The CDR3 bases are TGTGCCAGCAGTTTTTTGGATGGCTACACCTTC. The chain joins TRBV12-3 or TRBV12-4 to TRBJ1-2; D is uncertain. The length of the CDR3 is 11 residues. Trimming stripped 3 bases from V and 6 bases from J, with 5 bases between.

Only one count was recorded for this clonotype. This chain connects TRBV5-1 to TRBJ1-3, with TRBD1 identical over 7 bases. CDR1 is SGHRS and CDR2 is YFSETQ in the germline V gene. This CDR3 region has 14 residues. V lost 4 bases to trimming and J lost 1 base; unmatched junction nucleotides: 2. The CDR3 DNA reads as TGCGCCAGCAGCCAACAGGGGTCTGGAAACACCATATATTTT. Translation gives CASSQQGSGNTIYF.

The J gene is TRBJ2-7, the V gene TRBV10-3; TRBD1 agrees at 9 bases. The CDR3 loop spans 14 amino acids. CDR1 and CDR2 from the germline V gene are ENHRY and SYGVKD. Trimming cost V 5 bases and J 0 bases; bases outside gene matches: 2. Written as DNA, the CDR3 is TGTGCCATCAGTCGGGACAGGGCCTCCTACGAGCAGTACTTC. Translation: CAISRDRASYEQYF.

V gene TRBV20-1 combines with J gene TRBJ2-5; 8 positions agree with TRBD1. CDR1 DFQATT and CDR2 SNEGSKA come from the germline V gene (reference sequence). V was pared by 3 bases and J by 2 bases, with 2 bases of the junction left unmatched. This CDR3 has 13 amino acids. CDR3 residues: CSASGQGQETQYF. The CDR3 DNA is TGCAGTGCTAGTGGACAGGGTCAAGAGACCCAGTACTTC.

V is TRBV4-1 and J is TRBJ2-3, with 8 bases matching TRBD2. V trimming: 4 bases; J trimming: 2 bases; junction bases outside the gene matches: 14. Germline V lookup: CDR1 MGHRA, CDR2 YSYEKL. The length of the CDR3 is 18 residues. The CDR3 bases are TGCGCCAGCAGCCTCGGCCCGAGGAGCGGGGGATTCACAGATACGCAGTATTTT. Its protein is CASSLGPRSGGFTDTQYF.

With regard to this clonotype: The junction departs from germline at one end; a sequencing error may be responsible. The chain uses TRBV6-5 and TRBJ2-1, with D maybe TRBD2 (6 bases). The CDR3 has 13 residues. Germline V CDR1 and CDR2: MNHEY, SVGAGI. The CDR3 loop is CVSRRDLTDEQFF. CDR3 DNA sequence: TGTGTCAGCAGGCGGGACTTGACGGATGAGCAGTTCTTC.